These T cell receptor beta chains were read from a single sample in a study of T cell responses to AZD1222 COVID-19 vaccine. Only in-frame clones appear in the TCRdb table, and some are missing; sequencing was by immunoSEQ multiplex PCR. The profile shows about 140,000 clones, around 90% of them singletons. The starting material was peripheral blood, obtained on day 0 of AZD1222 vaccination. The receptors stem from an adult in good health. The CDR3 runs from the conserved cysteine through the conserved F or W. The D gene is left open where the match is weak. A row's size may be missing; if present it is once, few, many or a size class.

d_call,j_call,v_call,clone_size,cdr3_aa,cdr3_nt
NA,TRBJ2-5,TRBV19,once,CASSIDWAGRQYF,TGTGCCAGTAGTATAGATTGGGCGGGACGGCAGTACTTC
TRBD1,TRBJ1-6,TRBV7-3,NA,CASSAGQGTSPLHF,TGTGCCAGCAGCGCGGGACAGGGTACCTCACCCCTCCACTTT
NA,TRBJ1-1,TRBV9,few,CASSGGNTEAFF,TGTGCCAGCAGCGGGGGGAACACTGAAGCTTTCTTT
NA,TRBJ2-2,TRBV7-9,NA,CASSLATNTGELFF,TGTGCCAGCAGCTTAGCGACGAACACCGGGGAGCTGTTTTTT
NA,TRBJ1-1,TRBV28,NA,CASSLPLGTEAFF,TGTGCCAGCAGTTTGCCCCTAGGGACAGAAGCTTTCTTT
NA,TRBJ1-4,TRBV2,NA,CASTYRALNEKLFF,TGTGCCAGCACCTACAGGGCACTCAATGAAAAACTGTTTTTT
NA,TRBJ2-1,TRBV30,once,CAWNGDKHQGAYNEQFF,TGTGCCTGGAACGGGGATAAGCACCAAGGGGCCTACAATGAGCAGTTCTTC
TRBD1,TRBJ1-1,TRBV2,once,CASAGGRGPNTEAFF,TGTGCCAGCGCCGGCGGGAGGGGGCCAAACACTGAAGCTTTCTTT
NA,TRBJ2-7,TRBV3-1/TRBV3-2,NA,CASSQDQDSLYEQYF,TGTGCCAGCAGCCAAGATCAGGACTCCCTCTACGAGCAGTACTTC
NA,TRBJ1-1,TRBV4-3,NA,CASSDDLENTEAFF,TGCGCCAGCAGCGACGATCTGGAGAACACTGAAGCTTTCTTT
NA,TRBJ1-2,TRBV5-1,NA,CASSPGERYGYTF,TGCGCCAGCAGCCCGGGCGAAAGGTATGGCTACACCTTC
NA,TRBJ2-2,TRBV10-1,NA,CASSKNSLGAHGELFF,TGCGCCAGCAGTAAGAATTCCCTCGGGGCCCACGGGGAGCTGTTTTTT
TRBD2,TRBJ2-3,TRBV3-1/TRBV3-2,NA,CASSLRLAGDSDTQYF,TGTGCCAGCAGCCTACGACTAGCGGGAGATTCAGATACGCAGTATTTT
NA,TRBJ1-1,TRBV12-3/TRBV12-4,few,CASSLRTTEAFF,TGTGCCAGCAGTTTAAGAACCACTGAAGCTTTCTTT
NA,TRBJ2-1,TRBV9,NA,CASGGRNEQFF,TGTGCCAGCGGGGGGAGGAATGAGCAGTTCTTC
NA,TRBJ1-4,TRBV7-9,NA,CASSLSRGLEKLFF,TGTGCCAGCAGCTTAAGCCGGGGCCTTGAAAAACTGTTTTTT
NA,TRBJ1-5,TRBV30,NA,CAWNRLGRNQPQHF,TGTGCCTGGAATAGGTTGGGGAGAAATCAGCCCCAGCATTTT
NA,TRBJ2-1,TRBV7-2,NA,CASSLESSYNEQFF,TGTGCCAGCAGCTTAGAGAGCTCCTACAATGAGCAGTTCTTC
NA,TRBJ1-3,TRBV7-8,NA,CASSLPGRSGNTIYF,TGTGCCAGCAGCTTACCTGGACGGTCTGGAAACACCATATATTTT
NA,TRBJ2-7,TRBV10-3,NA,CAISESSDPYEQYF,TGTGCCATCAGTGAGTCCTCGGATCCATACGAGCAGTACTTC
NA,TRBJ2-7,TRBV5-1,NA,CASSFGGVSEQYF,TGCGCCAGCAGCTTTGGGGGAGTTAGCGAGCAGTACTTC
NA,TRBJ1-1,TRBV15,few,CATSRVLSQAFF,TGTGCCACCAGCAGAGTCTTGAGTCAAGCTTTCTTT
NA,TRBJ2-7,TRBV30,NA,CAWTRDYSEQYF,TGTGCCTGGACGCGGGATTATAGCGAGCAGTACTTC
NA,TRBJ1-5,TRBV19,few,CASTLRDAYSNQPQHF,TGTGCCAGTACCCTCCGGGACGCCTATAGCAATCAGCCCCAGCATTTT
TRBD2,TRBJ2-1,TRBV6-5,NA,CASSYVAGAYNEQFF,TGTGCCAGCAGTTACGTAGCGGGGGCCTACAATGAGCAGTTCTTC
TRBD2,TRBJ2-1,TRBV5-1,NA,CASSLAGGGYNEQFF,TGCGCCAGCAGCCTAGCGGGAGGAGGCTACAATGAGCAGTTCTTC
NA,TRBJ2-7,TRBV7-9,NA,CASSLGRDYEQYF,TGTGCCAGCAGCTTAGGGAGAGACTACGAGCAGTACTTC
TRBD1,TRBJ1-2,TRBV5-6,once,CASSLEGQGFTVNYGYTF,TGTGCCAGCAGCTTGGAGGGACAGGGGTTCACGGTTAACTATGGCTACACCTTC
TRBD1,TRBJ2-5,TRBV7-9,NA,CASSRAGTEETQYF,TGTGCCAGCAGCCGAGCCGGGACAGAAGAGACCCAGTACTTC
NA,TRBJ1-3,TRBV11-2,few,CASSLGANFRDKPNTIYF,TGTGCCAGCAGCTTAGGCGCCAACTTTCGGGACAAGCCAAACACCATATATTTT
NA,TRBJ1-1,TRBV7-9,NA,CASSSPLGVSLNTEAFF,TGTGCCAGCAGCTCTCCTTTAGGGGTGAGCCTGAACACTGAAGCTTTCTTT
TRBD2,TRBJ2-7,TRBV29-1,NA,CSVQKREGLIEQYF,TGCAGCGTTCAGAAGCGGGAGGGCCTCATCGAGCAGTACTTC
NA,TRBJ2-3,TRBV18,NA,CASSPAGADTQYF,TGTGCCAGCTCACCGGCAGGGGCAGATACGCAGTATTTT
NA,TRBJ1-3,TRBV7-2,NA,CASSLNGGSGNTIYF,TGTGCCAGCAGCTTAAATGGAGGATCTGGAAACACCATATATTTT
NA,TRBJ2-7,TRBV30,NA,CAWSAGLYEQYF,TGTGCCTGGAGTGCCGGGCTCTACGAGCAGTACTTC
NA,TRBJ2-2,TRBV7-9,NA,CASSEVSGTGELFF,TGTGCCAGCAGTGAAGTATCCGGCACCGGGGAGCTGTTTTTT
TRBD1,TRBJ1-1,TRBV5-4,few,CALTGGAGPKTEAFF,TGTGCCCTCACAGGGGGCGCGGGTCCCAAAACTGAAGCTTTCTTT
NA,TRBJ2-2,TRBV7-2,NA,CASSLPWGELFF,TGTGCCAGCAGCTTACCGTGGGGGGAGCTGTTTTTT
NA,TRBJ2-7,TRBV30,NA,CAWTPRGIYEQYF,TGTGCCTGGACCCCCCGGGGCATCTACGAGCAGTACTTC
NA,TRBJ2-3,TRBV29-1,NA,CSVRRTSTDTQYF,TGCAGCGTTCGTAGGACTAGCACAGATACGCAGTATTTT
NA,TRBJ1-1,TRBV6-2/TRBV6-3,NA,CASSIPTGTGTEAFF,TGTGCCAGCAGTATCCCGACCGGGACGGGAACTGAAGCTTTCTTT
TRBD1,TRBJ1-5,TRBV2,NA,CASIPGGTGVNQPQHF,TGTGCCAGCATCCCTGGGGGGACAGGGGTGAATCAGCCCCAGCATTTT
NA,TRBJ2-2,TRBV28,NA,CATRGDRKTGELFF,TGTGCCACCCGGGGGGACAGGAAGACCGGGGAGCTGTTTTTT
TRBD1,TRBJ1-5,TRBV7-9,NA,CASSPGTANQPQHF,TGTGCCAGCAGCCCAGGGACAGCTAATCAGCCCCAGCATTTT
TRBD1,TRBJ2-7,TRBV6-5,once,CASRRQGPNYEQYF,TGTGCCAGCAGGAGACAGGGTCCCAACTACGAGCAGTACTTC
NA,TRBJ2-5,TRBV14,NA,CASSQGLAGRGSQYF,TGTGCCAGCAGCCAAGGACTAGCCGGAAGGGGGTCCCAGTACTTC
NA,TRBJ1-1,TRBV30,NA,CACTPGSNGEAFF,TGTGCCTGCACACCGGGCAGTAACGGTGAAGCTTTCTTT
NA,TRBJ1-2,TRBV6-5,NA,CASSYSTGAQYGYTF,TGTGCCAGCAGTTACTCTACGGGGGCCCAATATGGCTACACCTTC
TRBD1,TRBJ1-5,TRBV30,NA,CAWSSTGDQPQHF,TGTGCCTGGAGTTCGACAGGGGATCAGCCCCAGCATTTT
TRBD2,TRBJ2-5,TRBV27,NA,CASSPRLAGGQETQYF,TGTGCCAGCAGTCCACGACTAGCGGGAGGTCAAGAGACCCAGTACTTC
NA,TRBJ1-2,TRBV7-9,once,CASSSNGGYYGYTF,TGTGCCAGCAGCTCTAACGGGGGATACTATGGCTACACCTTC
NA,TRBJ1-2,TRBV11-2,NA,CASSTMRGDGYTF,TGTGCCAGCAGCACTATGAGGGGGGATGGCTACACCTTC
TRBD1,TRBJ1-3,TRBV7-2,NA,CASSPPGQSSGNTIYF,TGTGCCAGCAGCCCACCGGGACAGAGCTCTGGAAACACCATATATTTT
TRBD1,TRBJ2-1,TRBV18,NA,CASSLGQGYGEQFF,TGTGCCAGCTCACTCGGACAGGGATATGGTGAGCAGTTCTTC
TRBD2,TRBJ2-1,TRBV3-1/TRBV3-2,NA,CASLSGRPSGSSYNEQFF,TGTGCCAGCCTCAGTGGCCGTCCTAGCGGGAGCTCCTACAATGAGCAGTTCTTC
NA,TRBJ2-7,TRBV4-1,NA,CASSQASTLSSYEQYF,TGCGCCAGCAGCCAAGCATCGACACTTTCCTCCTACGAGCAGTACTTC